This is a list of T cell receptor beta chains from one sample in a study of blood T cell repertoires in COVID-19. Using immunoSEQ multiplex PCR, the repertoire was profiled, and TCRdb retains in-frame clones only, with some absent. Among about 190,000 clones, 88% were seen once, and the ten largest hold 1% to 1.4%. Sequenced: peripheral blood. All receptors derive from a man aged 30 to 45 with acute or convalescent COVID-19. Both conserved end residues are part of each CDR3. The order of the fields is D gene, clone size, J gene, V gene, CDR3 protein, CDR3 DNA. D genes are given only for firm matches. The size of a clone is reported for some rows only, either as once, few or many, or as a class for expanded clones.

D gene: NA; clone size: NA; J gene: TRBJ1-6; V gene: TRBV15; CDR3 protein: CATSKEAQFNSPLHF; CDR3 DNA: TGTGCCACCAGCAAGGAGGCACAGTTCAATTCACCCCTCCACTTT
D gene: NA; clone size: once; J gene: TRBJ1-1; V gene: TRBV7-3; CDR3 protein: CASSLTAGTVGAFF; CDR3 DNA: TGTGCCAGCAGCTTAACCGCCGGGACTGTGGGTGCTTTCTTT
D gene: TRBD2; clone size: NA; J gene: TRBJ2-1; V gene: TRBV11-3; CDR3 protein: CASSLVDPLAGGRNEQFF; CDR3 DNA: TGTGCCAGCAGCTTGGTTGACCCCCTAGCGGGAGGTCGGAATGAGCAGTTCTTC
D gene: TRBD1; clone size: NA; J gene: TRBJ1-4; V gene: TRBV6-5; CDR3 protein: CASSYSQGGGGKLFF; CDR3 DNA: TGTGCCAGCAGTTACTCACAGGGGGGAGGGGGAAAACTGTTTTTT
D gene: TRBD1; clone size: NA; J gene: TRBJ1-2; V gene: TRBV19; CDR3 protein: CASKLQGAGGYTF; CDR3 DNA: TGTGCCAGTAAACTACAGGGGGCAGGTGGCTACACCTTC
D gene: NA; clone size: NA; J gene: TRBJ2-5; V gene: TRBV18; CDR3 protein: CASSPGRQETQYF; CDR3 DNA: TGTGCCAGCTCACCTGGGCGCCAAGAGACCCAGTACTTC
D gene: TRBD1; clone size: NA; J gene: TRBJ1-5; V gene: TRBV15; CDR3 protein: CATSPTGPQPQHF; CDR3 DNA: TGTGCCACCAGCCCGACAGGGCCTCAGCCCCAGCATTTT
D gene: TRBD1; clone size: few; J gene: TRBJ1-2; V gene: TRBV28; CDR3 protein: CASSFIPYPTTGGLFYGYTF; CDR3 DNA: TGTGCCAGCAGTTTTATCCCGTACCCTACGACAGGGGGCCTGTTCTATGGCTACACCTTC
D gene: TRBD2; clone size: NA; J gene: TRBJ2-3; V gene: TRBV7-3; CDR3 protein: CASSRGRGAQSTDTQYF; CDR3 DNA: TGTGCCAGCAGCCGCGGGAGGGGAGCCCAGAGCACAGATACGCAGTATTTT
D gene: TRBD1; clone size: NA; J gene: TRBJ1-1; V gene: TRBV3-1/TRBV3-2; CDR3 protein: CASSRTGKAFF; CDR3 DNA: TGTGCCAGCAGCCGGACAGGGAAAGCTTTCTTT
D gene: TRBD2; clone size: NA; J gene: TRBJ2-3; V gene: TRBV4-2; CDR3 protein: CASNLGRGITDTQYF; CDR3 DNA: TGTGCCAGCAATCTTGGGCGGGGGATCACAGATACGCAGTATTTT
D gene: TRBD1; clone size: few; J gene: TRBJ1-4; V gene: TRBV6-2/TRBV6-3; CDR3 protein: CASSLGQAYNEKLFF; CDR3 DNA: TGTGCCAGCAGCCTCGGACAGGCTTATAATGAAAAACTGTTTTTT
D gene: NA; clone size: NA; J gene: TRBJ2-3; V gene: TRBV6-4; CDR3 protein: CASSLGGTTDTQYF; CDR3 DNA: TGTGCCAGCAGTTTGGGGGGTACCACAGATACGCAGTATTTT
D gene: TRBD2; clone size: few; J gene: TRBJ2-5; V gene: TRBV3-1/TRBV3-2; CDR3 protein: CASRRDSGRETQYF; CDR3 DNA: TGTGCCAGCAGACGTGATAGCGGGAGAGAGACCCAGTACTTC
D gene: NA; clone size: NA; J gene: TRBJ1-6; V gene: TRBV5-1; CDR3 protein: CASRKDTRQHHNSPLHF; CDR3 DNA: TGCGCCAGCAGGAAGGACACTCGACAGCACCATAATTCACCCCTCCACTTT
D gene: TRBD1; clone size: once; J gene: TRBJ1-1; V gene: TRBV28; CDR3 protein: CASSLNTGVAFF; CDR3 DNA: TGTGCCAGCAGTTTAAACACAGGGGTAGCTTTCTTT
D gene: TRBD1; clone size: NA; J gene: TRBJ2-7; V gene: TRBV7-8; CDR3 protein: CASSLNRGVNEQYF; CDR3 DNA: TGTGCCAGCAGCCTGAACAGGGGTGTCAACGAGCAGTACTTC
D gene: TRBD1; clone size: NA; J gene: TRBJ1-2; V gene: TRBV30; CDR3 protein: CACRRGQGGYTF; CDR3 DNA: TGTGCCTGCCGGAGGGGGCAAGGTGGCTACACCTTC
D gene: NA; clone size: NA; J gene: TRBJ1-1; V gene: TRBV7-2; CDR3 protein: CASLAGMGTEAFF; CDR3 DNA: TGTGCCAGCCTTGCGGGGATGGGCACTGAAGCTTTCTTT